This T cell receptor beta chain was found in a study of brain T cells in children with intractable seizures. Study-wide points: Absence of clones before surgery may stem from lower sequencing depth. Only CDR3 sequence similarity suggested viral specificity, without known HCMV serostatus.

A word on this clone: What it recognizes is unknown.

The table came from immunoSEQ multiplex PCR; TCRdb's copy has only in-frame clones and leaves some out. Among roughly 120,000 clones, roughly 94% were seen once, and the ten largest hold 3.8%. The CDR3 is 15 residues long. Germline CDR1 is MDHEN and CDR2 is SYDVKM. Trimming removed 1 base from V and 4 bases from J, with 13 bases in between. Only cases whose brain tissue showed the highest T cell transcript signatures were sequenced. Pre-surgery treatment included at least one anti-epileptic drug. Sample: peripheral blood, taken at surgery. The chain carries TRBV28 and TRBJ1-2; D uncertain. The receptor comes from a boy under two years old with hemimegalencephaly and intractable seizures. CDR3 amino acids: CASSLFSYGLYGYTF. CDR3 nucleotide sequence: TGTGCCAGCAGTTTATTCTCGTACGGGCTCTATGGCTACACCTTC.